This T cell receptor (beta chain) was captured by sequencing in a study of blood T cells in healthy people across ages. Study-level points and caveats: Roughly linear declines in TCR beta diversity per million T cells occurred with age.

Healthy Caucasians from Russia aged roughly 6 to 95 served as donors. At least 6 million PBMCs were isolated per sample. Deletions cut 0 bases from V and 9 bases from J, with 3 bases between. This CDR3 has 11 residues. Germline lookup yields CDR1 LGHDT and CDR2 YNNKEL (reference sequence). Regarding this clonotype: Antigen: not known. Being one base from a much bigger clone, this may be a read error.

A J-beta primer mix and a sample-barcoded 5' primer were used in a second PCR of roughly 6 to 11 cycles. A minimum of 3 million CDR3-containing paired-end reads was obtained for each sample. Using its own MiXCR run on the 5' RACE reads, TCRdb lists one record per CDR3 protein. The data contain nearly 800,000 distinct CDR3 sequences, 45% to 70% of them singletons. This TCR came from a man aged 35-49 years in good health. The rearrangement uses TRBV3-1 and TRBJ2-4; D is undetermined. The sequenced material came from blood. The CDR3 DNA sequence: TGTGCCAGCAGCCAAGACGTCATTCAGTACTTC. It is translated as CASSQDVIQYF.